This TCR beta chain appears in the sequencing data of a study of T cell clonality in common variable immunodeficiency. The data were produced by immunoSEQ multiplex PCR, yet TCRdb's version contains in-frame clones alone and is incomplete. This sample has fewer than 70,000 clones, each found more than once. The germline gives CDR1 SGHRS, CDR2 YFSETQ. J was trimmed by 2 bases and V by 2 bases; bases with no gene match: 7. The CDR3 runs to 18 residues. Overall study results and limits: Fewer TCRbeta clones were shared among CVID subjects than controls. TCRbeta clonality was increased in CVID versus healthy controls.

This clone appeared many times. As yet, its antigen is unknown. The read ends 3 residues shy of where the CDR3 ends; the end is completed using the germline J gene. The chain recombines TRBV5-1 with TRBJ2-3, with 14 bases that match TRBD2. Sequenced material: peripheral blood mononuclear cells. The sequence derives from a person aged 18 to 70 in good health. CDR3 protein: CASSFGTSGRGFTDTQYF. The sequenced part of the CDR3 DNA is TGCGCCAGCAGCTTCGGGACTAGCGGGAGAGGGTTCACAGATACG. The full variable domain, its missing parts supplied by reference TRBV5-1 and TRBJ2-3, is KAGVTQTPRYLIKTRGQQVTLSCSPISGHRSVSWYQQTPGQGLQFLFEYFSETQRNKGNFPGRFSGRQFSNSRSEMNVSTLELGDSALYLCASSFGTSGRGFTDTQYFGPGTRLTVL.